A single sample is the source of the 6 T cell receptor beta chains below, sequenced in a study of T cells in Graves' hyperthyroidism and ophthalmopathy. RNA transcripts served as the template for amplifying TCR beta CDR3 regions. Primed by the HTBI set, a first-round RT-PCR was run on the TCR CDR3. TCRdb fed the multiplex PCR reads into MiXCR, producing one record per CDR3 protein. The sample carries approximately 430,000 distinct CDR3 sequences, around a sixth recorded once. Sequenced input: blood. The receptors here all came from a woman between 18 and 30 years old with Graves' hyperthyroidism.

The chain has TRBV27 and TRBJ2-3; TRBD1 agrees at 7 bases. This CDR3 contains 15 residues. V shed 6 bases, J shed 4 bases, and the junction held 10 bases outside the gene matches. Germline-derived CDR1 and CDR2 are MNHEY and SMNVEV (reference sequence). The CDR3 loop reads CASSPFPTGPDTQYF. The DNA for the CDR3 is TGTGCCAGCAGCCCTTTTCCGACAGGGCCAGATACGCAGTATTTT.

This clonotype was found many times. The chain recombines TRBV6-1 with TRBJ2-7; TRBD1 aligns across 7 bases. The J segment lost 0 bases and the V segment lost 7 bases, leaving 6 bases of the junction unmatched. Germline CDR1 MNHNS, CDR2 SASEGT. This CDR3 is built from 14 residues. The CDR3 region is CASKSGQDSYEQYF. The CDR3 coding sequence is TGTGCCAGCAAATCAGGACAGGACTCCTACGAGCAGTACTTC.

This clonotype occurred many times. The rearrangement joins TRBV6-1 to TRBJ1-1; perhaps TRBD1 as D (5 bases). The V and J ends lost 6 bases and 4 bases respectively, with 12 bases between them. The CDR3 length is 13 residues. Germline assignment: CDR1 MNHNS and CDR2 SASEGT. Here the CDR3 reads CASRPREGTEAFF. DNA for the CDR3: TGTGCCAGCAGACCCAGGGAGGGCACTGAAGCTTTCTTT.

This clonotype was counted a few times. This chain connects TRBV20-1 to TRBJ1-1; D is undetermined. Germline-derived CDR1 and CDR2 are DFQATT and SNEGSKA (reference sequence). The CDR3 consists of 11 residues. V was cut by 2 bases and J by 1 base, with 2 bases left in between. The CDR3: CSARQNTEAFF. CDR3 sequence (DNA): TGCAGTGCTAGACAGAACACTGAAGCTTTCTTT.

This clonotype was found many times. The gene calls are TRBV20-1 and TRBJ2-3; 9 bases are shared with TRBD1. V lost 8 bases and J lost 6; bases outside the gene matches: 12. This CDR3 spans 14 amino acids. CDR1 and CDR2 from the germline V gene are DFQATT and SNEGSKA (reference sequence). CDR3 sequence reads: CSNRGPLLGDTQYF. The CDR3 DNA reads TGCAGTAACAGGGGGCCCTTACTGGGGGATACGCAGTATTTT.

This clonotype was counted ten times or more. The chain carries TRBV7-9 and TRBJ2-7; TRBD2 might be the D (6 bases). CDR1 and CDR2 from the germline V gene are SEHNR and FQNEAQ (reference sequence). Deletions cut 3 bases from V and 9 bases from J, with 18 bases between. The CDR3 is made up of 14 amino acids. The CDR3 DNA sequence: TGTGCCAGCAGCTTGGAGGGAGGTCGTCTCCGGCAGTACTTC. Its protein product is CASSLEGGRLRQYF. The entire variable domain, with the rest obtained from reference TRBV7-9 and TRBJ2-7, is as follows: DTGVSQNPRHKITKRGQNVTFRCDPISEHNRLYWYRQTLGQGPEFLTYFQNEAQLEKSRLLSDRFSAERPKGSFSTLEIQRTEQGDSAMYLCASSLEGGRLRQYFGPGTRLTVT.